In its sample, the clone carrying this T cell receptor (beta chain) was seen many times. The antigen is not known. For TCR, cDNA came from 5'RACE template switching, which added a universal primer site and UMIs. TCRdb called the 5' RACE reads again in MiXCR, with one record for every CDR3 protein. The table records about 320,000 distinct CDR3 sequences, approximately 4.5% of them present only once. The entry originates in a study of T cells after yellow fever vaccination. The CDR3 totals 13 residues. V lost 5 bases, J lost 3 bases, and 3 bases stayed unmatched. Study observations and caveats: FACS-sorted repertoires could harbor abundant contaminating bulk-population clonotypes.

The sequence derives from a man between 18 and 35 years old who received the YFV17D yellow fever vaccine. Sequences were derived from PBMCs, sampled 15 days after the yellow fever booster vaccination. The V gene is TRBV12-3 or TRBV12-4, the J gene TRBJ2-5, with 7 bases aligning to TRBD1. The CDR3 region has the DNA TGTGCCAGCAGTGGACAGGAAAAAGAGACCCAGTACTTC. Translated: CASSGQEKETQYF.